This TCR beta chain was retrieved from a study of chemoradiotherapy in HPV16-positive cancers. The CDR3 is 14 residues long. V lost 7 bases to trimming and J lost 0 bases, with 10 bases between them. Germline values: CDR1 MNHEY, CDR2 SVGAGI. The data were produced by immunoSEQ multiplex PCR, yet TCRdb's version contains in-frame clones alone and is incomplete. The table records about 68,000 clones, about 90% of them present only once. The chain employs TRBV6-5 and TRBJ1-3; D remains ambiguous. The receptor was derived from a human donor with HPV-associated anogenital cancer. Here the sequenced sample was blood, taken from a patient who underwent chemoradiotherapy. In nucleotides, the CDR3 is TGTGCCAGCATCCCGAGTAACTCTGGAAACACCATATATTTT. The encoded protein is CASIPSNSGNTIYF.